The clone carrying this T cell receptor beta chain was counted once. This sample is part of a study of blood T cell repertoires in COVID-19. This CDR3 region has 15 residues. Trimming removed 1 base at V and 5 bases at J, with 12 bases between. Germline CDR1 and CDR2: MGHDK and SYGVNS. The assay was immunoSEQ multiplex PCR, and TCRdb's table has in-frame clones only and misses some. The table has over 200,000 clones, around 90% seen once; the top ten hold 3.7%. The clonotype originates from a woman in her twenties or thirties who had been exposed to COVID-19. Material for sequencing was PBMCs or T cells enriched from blood (not recorded which). This sequence joins TRBV25-1 and TRBJ1-5, with D possibly TRBD1 on 5 matching bases. CDR3 in amino acids: CASSELAGLDQPQHF. As DNA, the CDR3 is TGTGCCAGCAGTGAATTGGCAGGGTTGGATCAGCCCCAGCATTTT. The whole variable domain, remainder taken from reference TRBV25-1 and TRBJ1-5, is EADIYQTPRYLVIGTGKKITLECSQTMGHDKMYWYQQDPGMELHLIHYSYGVNSTEKGDLSSESTVSRIRTEHFPLTLESARPSHTSQYLCASSELAGLDQPQHFGDGTRLSIL.